Below are 9 T cell receptor beta chains sequenced from a single sample in a study of cytomegalovirus exposure and HLA in healthy donors. This PCR relied on a set of 60 Vbeta primers and 13 Jbeta primers. Sequencing used immunoSEQ multiplex PCR; TCRdb keeps in-frame clones, though not all of them. The sample yields almost 200,000 clones, around 76% seen once. The specimen was PBMCs. These TCRs come from a man aged 25 to 40 in good health and CMV-seronegative.

This clone was detected only a few times. The chain carries TRBV6-4 and TRBJ2-1; D might be TRBD1 (5 bases). In germline, CDR1 is MRHNA, CDR2 SNTAGT. Trimming removed 2 bases at V and 5 bases at J, with 7 bases between. CDR3 size: 13 residues. The CDR3 reads CASSDRQNNEQFF. The CDR3 DNA reads as TGTGCCAGCAGTGACCGACAGAACAATGAGCAGTTCTTC.

In regard to this clone: Distinct nucleotide sequences in the sample also encode this CDR3. This sequence joins TRBV7-9 and TRBJ1-5; the D gene is possibly TRBD1 (5 bases). Per germline, CDR1 SEHNR and CDR2 FQNEAQ (reference sequence). The CDR3 sequence is 12 residues long. Trimming cost V 1 base and J 7 bases, with 5 bases left between them. For the CDR3, the DNA is TGTGCCAGCAGCTTAGGGGGCCAGCCCCAGCATTTT. Protein sequence: CASSLGGQPQHF.

V is TRBV29-1 and J is TRBJ2-5; perhaps TRBD1 as D (6 bases). The CDR3 totals 12 residues. In germline, CDR1 is SQVTM, CDR2 ANQGSEA. Trimming shortened V by 2 bases and J by 4 bases, and 8 bases separated the two germline ends. The CDR3 sequence: CSVEQGGETQYF. The CDR3 DNA sequence: TGCAGCGTTGAACAAGGGGGAGAGACCCAGTACTTC. Variable domain in full (rest from reference TRBV29-1 and TRBJ2-5): SAVISQKPSRDICQRGTSLTIQCQVDSQVTMMFWYRQQPGQSLTLIATANQGSEATYESGFVIDKFPISRPNLTFSTLTVSNMSPEDSSIYLCSVEQGGETQYFGPGTRLLVL.

This clone was observed a handful of times. V is TRBV28 and J is TRBJ1-4, with 12 bases identical to TRBD1. This CDR3 region has 15 residues. V shed 6 bases and J 8 bases; nucleotides not matched to a gene: 7. Germline CDR1 is MDHEN and CDR2 is SYDVKM. The CDR3 DNA follows: TGTGCCAGCAGCGCCGGGACAGGGGGCAGCGAAAAACTGTTTTTT. It codes for CASSAGTGGSEKLFF.

The chain employs TRBV27 and TRBJ2-7; TRBD2 matches at 11 bases. There are 16 residues in the CDR3. Germline V gene lookup returns CDR1 MNHEY and CDR2 SMNVEV (reference sequence). Trimming removed 0 bases from V and 3 bases from J; junction bases left unmatched: 4. Here the CDR3 reads CASSLSTSGSVYEQYF. CDR3 nucleotides: TGTGCCAGCAGTTTATCTACTAGCGGGAGTGTCTACGAGCAGTACTTC.

The rearrangement links TRBV21-1 to TRBJ2-5; whether TRBD2, the table's D call, matches the DNA was not checked. TRBV21-1 is a known pseudogene. CDR3 length: 13 residues. CDR3 sequence: CASCGTTPETQYF. The CDR3 DNA follows: TGTGCCAGCTGCGGGACCACCCCAGAGACCCAGTACTTC.

The J gene is TRBJ2-7, the V gene TRBV4-2; the D gene is possibly TRBD2 (6 bases). The CDR3 totals 13 residues. Germline values: CDR1 LGHNA, CDR2 YNFKEQ. V dropped 0 bases and J dropped 6 bases, with 9 bases sitting between them. The CDR3 region is CASSQDFGSEQYF. CDR3 coding DNA: TGTGCCAGCAGCCAAGATTTCGGGAGCGAGCAGTACTTC.

The chain employs TRBV10-3 and TRBJ1-2; TRBD1 agrees at 7 bases. Trimming at V came to 0 bases and at J to 7 bases, leaving 29 bases not matched to a gene. The CDR3 covers 22 residues. Germline loops: CDR1 ENHRY, CDR2 SYGVKD. The CDR3, as DNA: TGTGCCATCAGTGAGTCGACCAACGGTGGTTTTAGAGGGGGCGGCCCCTTGAGTGGCTACACCTTC. Its translation: CAISESTNGGFRGGGPLSGYTF.

The V and J genes are TRBV5-1 and TRBJ2-3, with 11 bases matching TRBD2. V lost 2 bases, J lost 5 bases, and 10 bases stayed unmatched. The CDR3 runs 17 residues. CDR1 SGHRS and CDR2 YFSETQ come from the germline V gene. The CDR3: CASSFIPLAGGIDTQYF. The CDR3 region has the DNA TGCGCCAGCAGCTTCATACCCCTAGCGGGAGGCATAGATACGCAGTATTTT.